This T cell receptor (beta chain) stems from a study of T cell changes during pregnancy in multiple sclerosis. Profiling relied on immunoSEQ multiplex PCR, and the TCRdb table lists in-frame clones only, not all of them. The data contain fewer than 65,000 clones, about nine tenths of them singletons. From germline, CDR1 is MNHNS and CDR2 SASEGT. The germline V and J ends were trimmed by 4 bases and 7 bases, with 17 bases remaining between them. The CDR3 runs 14 residues. The clonotype originates from a female donor in good health, enrolled as a control in a pregnancy study. The chain is built from TRBV6-1 and TRBJ2-7, with D perhaps TRBD2 (6 bases). The sample here was peripheral blood, taken in the third trimester of pregnancy. Here the CDR3 DNA reads TGTGCCAGCAGTGTTTCGGGGGAGCGAGATGAGCAGTACTTC. Protein sequence: CASSVSGERDEQYF.